The 24 T cell receptor beta chains reported below all come from one sample, sequenced in a study of T cell changes during pregnancy in multiple sclerosis. Libraries were prepared by immunoSEQ multiplex PCR; TCRdb keeps only in-frame clonotypes and omits some of them. The sample carries around 80,000 clones, just over 90% recorded once. Sequenced material: peripheral blood, taken before pregnancy. The receptors originated from a female donor with multiple sclerosis, enrolled in a pregnancy study.

The chain recombines TRBV6-1 with TRBJ1-2; 10 bases map to TRBD1. The CDR3 sequence is 14 residues long. CDR1 MNHNS and CDR2 SASEGT come from the germline V gene. The ends lost 5 bases at V and 6 bases at J; junction bases unmatched: 6. DNA for the CDR3: TGTGCCAGCAGTACGGGACAGGGGAATAATGGCTACACCTTC. This encodes CASSTGQGNNGYTF.

The chain recombines TRBV7-2 with TRBJ1-2; 8 bases agree with TRBD1. This CDR3 comprises 15 residues. V was clipped by 4 bases and J by 2 bases; unmatched bases: 6. The germline CDR1 and CDR2 sequences are SGHTA and FQGNSA. Written as DNA, the CDR3 is TGTGCCAGCAGCTACCGGGACAGGAGAAACTATGGCTACACCTTC. Its translation: CASSYRDRRNYGYTF.

This sequence joins TRBV7-2 and TRBJ2-3; D not certain. The length of the CDR3 is 12 residues. V gave up 5 bases and J gave up 7 bases, with 10 bases separating them. Germline V gives CDR1 SGHTA, CDR2 FQGNSA. The CDR3: CASSPDLYTQYF. The CDR3 region has the DNA TGTGCCAGCAGCCCCGACTTATATACGCAGTATTTT.

The chain uses TRBV7-9 and TRBJ1-1; D ambiguous. Trimming pared 5 bases from V and 6 bases from J, leaving 10 bases between. CDR3 length: 12 amino acids. In germline, CDR1 is SEHNR, CDR2 FQNEAQ (reference sequence). The CDR3 here is CASSPAYPEAFF. The CDR3 DNA sequence: TGTGCCAGCAGCCCCGCCTACCCTGAAGCTTTCTTT.

V and J are TRBV10-2 and TRBJ2-7; D is ambiguous. The CDR3 has 14 amino acids. Germline V gives CDR1 WSHSY, CDR2 SAAADI. Trimming removed 6 bases from V and 1 base from J, with 13 bases in between. In DNA, the CDR3 is TGCGCCAGCAGCATCTCGGCGAGGTCCTACGAGCAGTACTTC. Its translation: CASSISARSYEQYF.

This clone was seen a single time. This chain links TRBV5-1 with TRBJ2-2, with 9 bases that match TRBD2. Germline loops: CDR1 SGHRS, CDR2 YFSETQ. The CDR3 is 16 residues long. V shed 4 bases and J 2 bases; nucleotides not matched to a gene: 6. CDR3 amino acids: CASSDLAGLNTGELFF. Written as DNA, the CDR3 is TGCGCCAGCAGCGACCTAGCGGGACTCAACACCGGGGAGCTGTTTTTT.

The chain recombines TRBV9 with TRBJ2-3; a possible D gene is TRBD1 (5 bases). V was shortened by 3 bases and J by 7 bases, with 18 bases between the two germline ends. Germline V gene lookup returns CDR1 SGDLS and CDR2 YYNGEE. This CDR3 comprises 15 residues. The DNA of the CDR3 is TGTGCCAGCAGCGCAACCCCCGACAGCTGGAATACGCAGTATTTT. Its protein product is CASSATPDSWNTQYF. Together with reference TRBV9 and TRBJ2-3, the CDR3 gives the full variable domain: DSGVTQTPKHLITATGQRVTLRCSPRSGDLSVYWYQQSLDQGLQFLIQYYNGEERAKGNILERFSAQQFPDLHSELNLSSLELGDSALYFCASSATPDSWNTQYFGPGTRLTVL.

The chain couples TRBV5-1 to TRBJ2-3; a possible D gene is TRBD2 (7 bases). This CDR3 spans 16 amino acids. Germline V CDR1 and CDR2: SGHRS, YFSETQ. V lost 6 bases to trimming and J lost 0 bases, with 17 bases between them. CDR3 in DNA: TGCGCCAGCACCACTGTCGGGGGGCGAAGCACAGATACGCAGTATTTT. Protein: CASTTVGGRSTDTQYF.

The chain recombines TRBV2 with TRBJ1-5, with D unresolved. Trimming removed 6 bases from V and 7 bases from J, with 16 bases in between. This CDR3 has 14 amino acids. Per the germline V gene, CDR1 is SNHLY and CDR2 is FYNNEI. CDR3 coding DNA: TGTGCCAGCAGGTCGGCCGGGGAGGGCCAGCCCCAGCATTTT. Protein: CASRSAGEGQPQHF.

V and J are TRBV11-2 and TRBJ2-7; TRBD1 matches 7 bases. Germline CDR1 and CDR2: SGHAT and FQNNGV. The CDR3 has 14 residues. J gave up 3 bases and V 5 bases, and 7 bases lay outside the gene matches. The CDR3 DNA reads as TGTGCCAGCAGCCCCGGGACAGTTATCTACGAGCAGTACTTC. It translates to CASSPGTVIYEQYF.

V gene TRBV6-6 combines with J gene TRBJ2-3, with unresolved D. This CDR3 spans 14 amino acids. Germline-derived CDR1 and CDR2 are MNHNY and SVGAGI (reference sequence). V was pared by 2 bases and J by 0 bases, with 6 bases between. The CDR3 loop is CASSYEVSTDTQYF. CDR3 DNA: TGTGCCAGCAGTTACGAGGTCAGCACAGATACGCAGTATTTT.

This clone was seen many times. This sequence joins TRBV15 and TRBJ2-7; TRBD1 is a possible D gene (6 bases). Trimming took off 8 bases at V and 7 bases at J, with 21 bases between the two ends. From germline, CDR1 is LNHNV and CDR2 YYDKDF (reference sequence). The CDR3 is 14 amino acids. The CDR3 reads CATQMDRPTGEQYF. The DNA of the CDR3 is TGTGCCACCCAAATGGACAGACCTACCGGGGAGCAGTACTTC.

As regards this clone: One end of the junction does not line up with germline, which may come from a read error. The chain joins TRBV7-7 to TRBJ2-7; 8 nucleotides line up with TRBD1. The CDR3 covers 14 residues. CDR1 and CDR2 from the germline V gene are SSHAT and FNYEAQ (reference sequence). CDR3 loop: CASSSGRGLDEQYF. The CDR3 DNA reads TGTGCTAGCAGTTCGGGCAGGGGGCTTGACGAGCAGTACTTC.

This chain uses TRBV28 with TRBJ2-7, with a possible D match to TRBD1 (6 bases). V was pared by 6 bases and J by 5 bases, with 14 bases between. Per the germline V gene, CDR1 is MDHEN and CDR2 is SYDVKM. CDR3 length equals 13 residues. CDR3 sequence reads: CASRNQGTHEQYF. The CDR3 nucleotides read TGTGCCAGCAGGAACCAGGGGACCCACGAGCAGTACTTC.

The table lists this clone with a count of one. The chain joins TRBV5-6 to TRBJ1-2; 7 bases are a match to TRBD1. The CDR3 runs to 15 residues. V lost 4 bases, J lost 5 bases, and 11 bases stayed unmatched. Per the germline V gene, CDR1 is SGHDT and CDR2 is YYEEEE. CDR3 region: CASSPREGAVYGYTF. For the CDR3, the DNA is TGTGCCAGCAGCCCCCGAGAGGGGGCAGTGTATGGCTACACCTTC.

The rearrangement uses TRBV4-1 and TRBJ1-4; possible D gene TRBD1, 5 bases. CDR3 length: 17 residues. The germline V and J ends were trimmed by 7 bases and 6 bases, with 24 bases remaining between them. The germline CDR1 and CDR2 sequences are MGHRA and YSYEKL. Here the CDR3 reads CASTSPPGAGTDEKLFF. As DNA, the CDR3 is TGCGCCAGCACCTCTCCCCCGGGAGCCGGGACGGATGAAAAACTGTTTTTT.

This clone appeared a single time. V and J are TRBV19 and TRBJ2-1, with TRBD1 as a possible D gene (6 bases). The CDR3 spans 14 residues. The germline gives CDR1 LNHDA, CDR2 SQIVND (reference sequence). Trimming shortened V by 7 bases and J by 2 bases, and 12 bases separated the two germline ends. CDR3 amino acids: CASKTGPTYNEQFF. In DNA, the CDR3 is TGTGCCAGTAAAACAGGGCCCACCTACAATGAGCAGTTCTTC.

The chain joins TRBV14 to TRBJ1-1, with D tentatively TRBD1 (6 bases). Germline V gene sequence: CDR1 SGHDN, CDR2 FVKESK. This CDR3 is built from 13 residues. V was shortened by 3 bases and J by 1 base, with 6 bases between the two germline ends. The CDR3: CASSQGANTEAFF. The DNA for the CDR3 is TGTGCCAGCAGCCAGGGGGCGAACACTGAAGCTTTCTTT.

This sequence joins TRBV19 and TRBJ2-1; 8 bases line up with TRBD1. The CDR3 loop spans 13 amino acids. Trimming at V came to 4 bases and at J to 10 bases, leaving 6 bases not matched to a gene. Per germline, CDR1 LNHDA and CDR2 SQIVND (reference sequence). The DNA for the CDR3 is TGTGCCAGTAGTACCGACAGGGGTCGGGAGCAGTTCTTC. Translation: CASSTDRGREQFF.

The gene calls are TRBV5-8 and TRBJ2-3; D might be TRBD1 (5 bases). The CDR3 spans 16 residues. Trimming cost V 1 base and J 2 bases, with 14 bases left between them. Germline CDR1 and CDR2: SGHTS and YDEGEE. CDR3 residues: CASSLMQGWHTDTQYF. CDR3 nucleotides: TGTGCCAGCAGCTTGATGCAGGGATGGCACACAGATACGCAGTATTTT.

The chain is built from TRBV10-3 and TRBJ1-1; 7 bases line up with TRBD1. Unmatched junction bases numbered 7, after V lost 5 bases and J lost 1 base. The length of the CDR3 is 15 residues. Germline assignment: CDR1 ENHRY and CDR2 SYGVKD. CDR3 residues: CAISTTGFSNTEAFF. The CDR3 DNA follows: TGTGCCATCAGTACGACAGGGTTTTCGAACACTGAAGCTTTCTTT.

This rearrangement joins TRBV9 to TRBJ1-2; TRBD1 aligns across 8 bases. Germline assignment: CDR1 SGDLS and CDR2 YYNGEE. Trimming took 3 bases from V and 5 from J; bases not matched to a gene: 3. The CDR3 extends over 13 amino acids. CDR3 sequence: CASSGQGWYGYTF. The CDR3 nucleotides are TGTGCCAGCAGCGGACAGGGGTGGTATGGCTACACCTTC.

CDR3 nucleotides: TGTGCCAGTCGACTAGCGGGGACAACAGGGTACGAGCAGTACTTC. It translates to CASRLAGTTGYEQYF. The chain uses TRBV27 and TRBJ2-7; 11 nucleotides align to TRBD2. The ends lost 9 bases at V and 4 bases at J; junction bases unmatched: 11. The CDR3 spans 15 residues. Germline assignment: CDR1 MNHEY and CDR2 SMNVEV (reference sequence).

This chain connects TRBV10-3 to TRBJ1-1; D gene unclear. V was clipped by 0 bases and J by 6 bases, with 11 bases between them. The CDR3 is made up of 14 amino acids. Germline V gene sequence: CDR1 ENHRY, CDR2 SYGVKD. CDR3 residues: CAISESGSGPEAFF. In DNA form, the CDR3 reads TGTGCCATCAGTGAGTCGGGCAGTGGCCCTGAAGCTTTCTTT.